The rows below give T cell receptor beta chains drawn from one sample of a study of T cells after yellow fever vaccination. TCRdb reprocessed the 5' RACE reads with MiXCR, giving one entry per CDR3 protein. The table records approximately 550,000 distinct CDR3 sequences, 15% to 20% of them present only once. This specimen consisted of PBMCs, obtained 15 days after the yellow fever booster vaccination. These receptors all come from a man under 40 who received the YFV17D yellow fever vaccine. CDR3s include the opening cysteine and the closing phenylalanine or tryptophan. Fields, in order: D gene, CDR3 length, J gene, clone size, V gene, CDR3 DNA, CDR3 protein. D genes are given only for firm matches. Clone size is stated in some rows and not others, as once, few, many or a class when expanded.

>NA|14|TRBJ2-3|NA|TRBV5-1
TGCGCCAGCAGCCTAGGGACTCCCACAGATACGCAGTATTTT
CASSLGTPTDTQYF
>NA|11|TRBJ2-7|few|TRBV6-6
TGTGCCAGCACTGCGGCAGACGAGCAGTACTTC
CASTAADEQYF
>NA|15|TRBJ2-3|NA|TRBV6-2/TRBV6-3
TGTGCCAGCAGCCCCGTCGTCGGGAGCGCAGATACGCAGTATTTT
CASSPVVGSADTQYF
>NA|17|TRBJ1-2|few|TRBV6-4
TGTGCCAGCTCGCCGTCTAGGGGCGCCGGGCGGATCTATGGCTACACCTTC
CASSPSRGAGRIYGYTF
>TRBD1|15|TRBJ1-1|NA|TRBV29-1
TGCAGCGCGACCGGGACAGGGGGCGGTTGGACTGAAGCTTTCTTT
CSATGTGGGWTEAFF
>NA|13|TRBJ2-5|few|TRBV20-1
TGCAGTGCTTTCCTTATTATCCAAGAGACCCAGTACTTC
CSAFLIIQETQYF
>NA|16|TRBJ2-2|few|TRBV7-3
TGTGCCAGCAGCCCCCTAATAGCCCAAAACACCGGGGAGCTGTTTTTT
CASSPLIAQNTGELFF
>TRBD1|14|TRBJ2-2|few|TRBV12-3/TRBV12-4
TGTGCCAGCAGTATTATACAGGGGGTCGGGGAGCTGTTTTTT
CASSIIQGVGELFF
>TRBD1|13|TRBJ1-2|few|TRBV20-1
TGCAGTGCTAGAGTGGGACAGGGTATCGGCTACACCTTC
CSARVGQGIGYTF
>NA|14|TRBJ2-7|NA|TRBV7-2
TGTGCCAGCAGCTTAAGCGGGTTCGAGGGCGAGCAGTACTTC
CASSLSGFEGEQYF
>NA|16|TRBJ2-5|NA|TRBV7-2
TGTGCCAGCAGCTTCCGACAGGAGACTAGGAAGGAGACCCAGTACTTC
CASSFRQETRKETQYF
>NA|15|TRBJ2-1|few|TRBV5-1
TGCGCCAGCAGCTTGCGGGCTAGTAGGATGGATGAGCAGTTCTTC
CASSLRASRMDEQFF
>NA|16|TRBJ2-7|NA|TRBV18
TGTGCCAGCTCACCACGGGTCACGGGTGGTGCCTACGAGCAGTACTTC
CASSPRVTGGAYEQYF
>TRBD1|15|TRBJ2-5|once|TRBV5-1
TGCGCCAGCAGCTTGATGGACAGGACACAAGAGACCCAGTACTTC
CASSLMDRTQETQYF
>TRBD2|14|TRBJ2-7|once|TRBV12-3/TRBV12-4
TGTGCCAGCAGTGCTAGCGGGAGTGAAGACGAGCAGTACTTC
CASSASGSEDEQYF
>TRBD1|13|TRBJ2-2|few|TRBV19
TGTGCCAGTAGTATCAGACAGGGCGGGGAGCTGTTTTTT
CASSIRQGGELFF
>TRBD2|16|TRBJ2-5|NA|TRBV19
TGTGCCAGTAGAGACCCTAAGCGGGAGATAGTAGAGACCCAGTACTTC
CASRDPKREIVETQYF
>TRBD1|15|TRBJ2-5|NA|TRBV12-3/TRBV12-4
TGTGCCAGCAGTTTACGGACAGGGCGTCAAGAGACCCAGTACTTC
CASSLRTGRQETQYF
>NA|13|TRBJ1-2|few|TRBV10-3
TGTGCCATCAGTCCTTCGGGAATTTATGGCTACACCTTC
CAISPSGIYGYTF
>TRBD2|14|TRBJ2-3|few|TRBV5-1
TGCGCCAGCAGCGGGGGACTAGGCACAGATACGCAGTATTTT
CASSGGLGTDTQYF
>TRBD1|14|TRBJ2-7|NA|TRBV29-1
TGCAGCGCCACTTCATTACAGGGGGCGGACGAGCAGTACTTC
CSATSLQGADEQYF
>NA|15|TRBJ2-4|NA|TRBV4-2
TGTGCCAGCAGCCAAGATTTAACAGCCAAAAACATTCAGTACTTC
CASSQDLTAKNIQYF
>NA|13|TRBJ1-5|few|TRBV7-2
TGTGCCAGCAGCCCCCCGTCCCATATTGCCCAGCATTTT
CASSPPSHIAQHF
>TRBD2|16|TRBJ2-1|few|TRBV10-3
TGTGCCATCACCTCCGGGACTAGCGGGAGTATGCATGAGCAGTTCTTC
CAITSGTSGSMHEQFF
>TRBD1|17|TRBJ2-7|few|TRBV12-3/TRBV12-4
TGTGCCAGCAGTTTGGGACAGGGGCATTGGCCCAACGACGAGCAGTACTTC
CASSLGQGHWPNDEQYF
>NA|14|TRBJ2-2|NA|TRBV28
TGTGCCAGCACCGAAGGGCGCAGCGGCAGGGAGCTGTTTTTT
CASTEGRSGRELFF
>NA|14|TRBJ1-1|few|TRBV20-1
TGCAGTGCTAGAGTTCGGGGGATGGGCACTGAAGCTTTCTTT
CSARVRGMGTEAFF
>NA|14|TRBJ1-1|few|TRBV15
TGTGCCACCAGCAGAGCATCTGGAAACACTGAAGCTTTCTTT
CATSRASGNTEAFF
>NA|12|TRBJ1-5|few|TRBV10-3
TGTGCCATCAGTGCAGAGGGCCAGCCCCAGCATTTT
CAISAEGQPQHF
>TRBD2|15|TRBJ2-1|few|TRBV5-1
TGCGCCAGCAGCCCACTAGCGGGAGGGCCCGGTGAGCAGTTCTTC
CASSPLAGGPGEQFF
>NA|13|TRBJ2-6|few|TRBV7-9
TGTGCCAGCAGCTTGGATGGGGCCAACGTCCTGACTTTC
CASSLDGANVLTF
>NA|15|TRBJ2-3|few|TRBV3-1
TGTGCCAGCTCCCCCGACCCAATCGGGACAGATACGCAGTATTTT
CASSPDPIGTDTQYF
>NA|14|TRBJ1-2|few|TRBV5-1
TGCGCCAGCAGCTTGGGGGGCAGGACCTATGGCTACACCTTC
CASSLGGRTYGYTF
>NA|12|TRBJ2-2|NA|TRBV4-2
TGTGCCAGCAGACCTCGCACCGGGGAGCTGTTTTTT
CASRPRTGELFF
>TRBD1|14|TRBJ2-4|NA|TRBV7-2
TGTGCCAGCAGCTCCGGGACAGGGGGGATCATTCAGTACTTC
CASSSGTGGIIQYF
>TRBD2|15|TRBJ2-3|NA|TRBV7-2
TGTGCCAGCAGCTATCTAGCGGGAGTGGCAGATACGCAGTATTTT
CASSYLAGVADTQYF
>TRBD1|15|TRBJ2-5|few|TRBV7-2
TGTGCCAGCAGCTTTGGGACAGGGGCACAAGAGACCCAGTACTTC
CASSFGTGAQETQYF
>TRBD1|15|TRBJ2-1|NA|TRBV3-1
TGTGCCAGCAGCCAAGAGACAGGGCTCCACCTCACGGAGTTCTTC
CASSQETGLHLTEFF
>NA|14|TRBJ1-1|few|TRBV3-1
TGTGCCAGCAGCCAACAGGGTTGGAACACTGAAGCTTTCTTT
CASSQQGWNTEAFF
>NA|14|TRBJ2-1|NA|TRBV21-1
TGTGCCAGCAGCAAATGGGTTCTAGTGGATGAGCAGTTCTTC
CASSKWVLVDEQFF
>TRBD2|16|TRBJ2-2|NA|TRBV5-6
TGTGCCAGCAGCTTTAAGGAGCGGGGTTACACCGGGGAGCTGTTTTTT
CASSFKERGYTGELFF
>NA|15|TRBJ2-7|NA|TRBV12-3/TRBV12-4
TGTGCCAGCAGTTTAGGGGGTCCCACAGCCTACGAGCAGTACTTC
CASSLGGPTAYEQYF
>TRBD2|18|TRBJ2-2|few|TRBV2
TGTGCCACGGCGGGAGCGGGGAAAGCCCGATTCTCCACCGGGGAGCTGTTTTTT
CATAGAGKARFSTGELFF
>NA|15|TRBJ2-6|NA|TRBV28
TGTGCCAGCAATCCTGCCTACTCTGGGGCCAACGTCCTGACTTTC
CASNPAYSGANVLTF
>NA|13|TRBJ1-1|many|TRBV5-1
TGTGCCAGCAGCTTATCCAGGAACACTGAAGCTTTCTTT
CASSLSRNTEAFF
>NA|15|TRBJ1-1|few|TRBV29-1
TGCAGCGTTGTGGTTCAGGGGTTGGCAAACACTGAAGCTTTCTTT
CSVVVQGLANTEAFF
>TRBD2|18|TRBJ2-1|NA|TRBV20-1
TGCAGTGCTCTTAGTCCTAGCGGGAGGGCCGGGGGTTACAATGAGCAGTTCTTC
CSALSPSGRAGGYNEQFF
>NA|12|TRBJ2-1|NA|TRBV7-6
TGTGCCAGCAGCCGCAGTGGGGACGAGCAGTTCTTC
CASSRSGDEQFF
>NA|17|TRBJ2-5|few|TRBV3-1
TGTGCCAGCAGCCAAGACCCACCAGGGGCAACGGGAGAGACCCAGTACTTC
CASSQDPPGATGETQYF
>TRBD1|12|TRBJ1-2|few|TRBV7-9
TGTGCCAGCAGCAAAGACAGGGGTGGCTACACCTTC
CASSKDRGGYTF
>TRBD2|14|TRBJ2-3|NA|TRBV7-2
TGTGCCAGCAGCTTCGGGGGAGGGGAGGATACGCAGTATTTT
CASSFGGGEDTQYF
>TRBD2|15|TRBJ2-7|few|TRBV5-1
TGCGCCAGCAGCTTGGTTACTAGCGGAACCTACGAGCAGTACTTC
CASSLVTSGTYEQYF
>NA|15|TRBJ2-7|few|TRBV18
TGTGCCAGCTCACCAGGTGGCAAGGTATCCTACGAGCAGTACTTC
CASSPGGKVSYEQYF
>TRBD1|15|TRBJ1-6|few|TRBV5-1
TGCGCCAGCAGCCGCGACAGGGACGCGGGTTCACCCCTCCACTTT
CASSRDRDAGSPLHF
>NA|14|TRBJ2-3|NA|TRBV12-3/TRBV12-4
TGTGCCAGCAGCCGGACTCTAAGCACAGATACGCAGTATTTT
CASSRTLSTDTQYF
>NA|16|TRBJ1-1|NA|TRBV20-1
TGCAGTGCTAGAGATGTTACGGCCTTAGTCCTCGGTGAAGCTTTCTTT
CSARDVTALVLGEAFF
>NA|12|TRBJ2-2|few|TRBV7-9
TGTGCCAGCCAGGGGAACCGGGGCAAGCTGTTTTTT
CASQGNRGKLFF
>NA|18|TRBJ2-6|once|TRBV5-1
TGCGCCAGCAGCTCCCGGACGGACGGCCCTGCTGGGGCCAACGTCCTGACTTTC
CASSSRTDGPAGANVLTF
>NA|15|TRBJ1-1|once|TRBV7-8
TGTGCCAGCAGCCCCCCAGGAAAGAGGGTCACTGAAGCTTTCTTT
CASSPPGKRVTEAFF
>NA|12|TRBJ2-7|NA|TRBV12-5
TGTGCTAGTGGTTTTCCCCTAGGAGAGCAGTACTTC
CASGFPLGEQYF